Below, one T cell receptor (beta chain) is given with its context. The V segment lost 4 bases and the J segment 6 bases; nucleotides outside the gene matches: 8. The germline gives CDR1 SGHKS, CDR2 YYEKEE (reference sequence). There are 14 residues in the CDR3. Generated by immunoSEQ multiplex PCR, the TCRdb table keeps only in-frame clones and is missing some. The table lists tens of thousands of clones, about nine tenths of them singletons. The sample originates from a study of T cell responses to AZD1222 COVID-19 vaccine. The receptor's source is an adult in good health. The sample here was peripheral blood, taken on day 0 of AZD1222 vaccination. V is TRBV5-5 and J is TRBJ2-7; TRBD1 agrees at 9 bases. The DNA of the CDR3 is TGTGCCAGCAGCATCGGACAGGGGAGGGCCGAGCAGTACTTC. This gives the protein CASSIGQGRAEQYF.